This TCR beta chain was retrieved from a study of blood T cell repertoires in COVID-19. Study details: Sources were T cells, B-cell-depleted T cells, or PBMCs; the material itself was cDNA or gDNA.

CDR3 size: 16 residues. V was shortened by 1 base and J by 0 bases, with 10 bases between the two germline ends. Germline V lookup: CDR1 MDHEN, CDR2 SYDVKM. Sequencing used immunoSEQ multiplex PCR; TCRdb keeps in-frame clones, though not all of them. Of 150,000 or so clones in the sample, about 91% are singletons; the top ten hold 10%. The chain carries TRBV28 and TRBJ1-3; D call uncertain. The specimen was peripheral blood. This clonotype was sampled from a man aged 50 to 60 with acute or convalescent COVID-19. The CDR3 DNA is TGTGCCAGCAGTTTATCCAGTCATCCCTCTGGAAACACCATATATTTT. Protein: CASSLSSHPSGNTIYF.